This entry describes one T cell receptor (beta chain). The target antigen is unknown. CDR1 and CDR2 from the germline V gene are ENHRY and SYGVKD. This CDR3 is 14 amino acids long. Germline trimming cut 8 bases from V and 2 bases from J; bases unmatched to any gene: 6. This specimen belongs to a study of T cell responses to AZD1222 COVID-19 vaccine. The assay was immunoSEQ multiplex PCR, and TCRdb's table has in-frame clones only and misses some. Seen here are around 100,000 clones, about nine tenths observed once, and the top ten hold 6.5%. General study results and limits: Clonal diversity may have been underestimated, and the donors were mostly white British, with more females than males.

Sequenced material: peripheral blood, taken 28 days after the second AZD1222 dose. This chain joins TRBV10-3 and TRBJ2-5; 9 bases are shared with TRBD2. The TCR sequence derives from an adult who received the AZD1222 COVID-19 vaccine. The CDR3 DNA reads TGTGCCATCTCGGGCGGGGGGGAACAAGAGACCCAGTACTTC. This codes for CAISGGGEQETQYF.